One T cell receptor beta chain is described in this entry. Its antigen is still unknown. The sample comes from a study of molecular identifiers for immune sequencing clone quantification. As CD8+CD4-CCR7+CD45RA+ cells, naive CD8 T cells were sorted. Findings of the study overall: Beyond 20 RNA copies, clones held over 99% of effector molecules, compared with under 1% in naive cells.

Preparation methods for the bulk TCR libraries were those previously described, with listed TCR primers. TCRdb passed the PCR reads through MiXCR, listing each CDR3 protein once. The repertoire holds about half a million distinct CDR3 sequences, with 20% to 25% as singletons. This clonotype was obtained from a human donor in good health. Some libraries in this study had Jurkat cell RNA spiked in. The source material was naive CD8+ T cells from blood, with Jurkat cell RNA spiked in. As to subset: FACS-sorted CD8+CD4-CCR7+CD45RA+ naive T cells.

In nucleotides, the CDR3 is TGTGCCAGCAGCTCCACCGACTCCTACAATGAGCAGTTCTTC. Its protein product is CASSSTDSYNEQFF. The chain carries TRBV13 and TRBJ2-1; no reliable D call. V was trimmed by 4 bases and J by 0 bases, leaving 7 bases between them. The CDR3 is 14 residues long. Germline V CDR1 and CDR2: PRHDT, FYEKMQ (reference sequence).